Following are 21 T cell receptor beta chains from one sample sequenced in a study of T cells in localized non-small cell lung cancer. Here immunoSEQ multiplex PCR was the method, and the copy in TCRdb shows in-frame clones only, minus some. The sample contains over a thousand clones, roughly 24% of which appear only once. Source: lung tumor tissue, taken before any cancer treatment. All receptors come from a woman between 40 and 69 years old with stage I lung adenocarcinoma.

There are a few counts of this clone. The chain has TRBV11-3 and TRBJ1-4; 11 bases line up with TRBD1. Unmatched junction bases numbered 2, after V lost 5 bases and J lost 6 bases. Germline V lookup: CDR1 SGHNT, CDR2 YENEEA. The CDR3 sequence is 14 residues long. The CDR3 DNA reads as TGTGCCAGCAGCCGGGACAGGGGGGATGAAAAACTGTTTTTT. This translates into CASSRDRGDEKLFF.

The rearrangement uses TRBV6-8 and TRBJ1-4, with 7 bases lining up with TRBD1. The CDR3 is 16 residues long. Germline V gives CDR1 MNHGY, CDR2 SAAAGT. J was trimmed by 7 bases and V by 6 bases; bases with no gene match: 14. CDR3 sequence: CASRTRGKLGIEKLFF. CDR3 sequence (DNA): TGTGCCAGCAGAACCAGGGGGAAGTTGGGGATTGAAAAACTGTTTTTT.

The chain combines TRBV29-1 with TRBJ1-2, with D possibly being TRBD1 (5 bases). Deletions cut 4 bases from V and 5 bases from J, with 20 bases between. CDR1 SQVTM and CDR2 ANQGSEA come from the germline V gene. This CDR3 spans 15 amino acids. CDR3 coding DNA: TGCAGCGTTGTTTTGCATGGGGGAAGAGGGTATGGCTACACCTTC. Translated: CSVVLHGGRGYGYTF.

This clone was counted only a few times. V usage is TRBV6-8 and J usage is TRBJ1-1; D perhaps matches TRBD1 (5 bases). The CDR3 spans 13 residues. Germline values: CDR1 MNHGY, CDR2 SAAAGT. The ends were cut back, 7 bases at V and 4 bases at J, with 13 bases in the middle. CDR3 DNA: TGTGCCAGCACCGCGGGGCTCGGCACTGAAGCTTTCTTT. Protein: CASTAGLGTEAFF.

The rearrangement uses TRBV1 and TRBJ2-3. TRBV1 is flagged as a pseudogene. The CDR3 contains 15 residues. This CDR3 is CASSQATGTQNTQYF. The CDR3, as DNA: TGCGCCAGCAGCCAAGCCACCGGGACCCAAAACACGCAGTATTTT.

This clone has a handful of counts. The rearrangement joins TRBV11-3 to TRBJ2-1; 13 bases line up with TRBD2. Per germline, CDR1 SGHNT and CDR2 YENEEA. The CDR3 runs to 16 residues. V was clipped by 5 bases and J by 5 bases; unmatched bases: 6. This chain's CDR3 is CASSQLAGGIHNEQFF. The CDR3 DNA follows: TGTGCCAGCAGCCAACTAGCGGGAGGGATCCACAATGAGCAGTTCTTC. Full variable domain (outside the CDR3, taken from reference TRBV11-3 and TRBJ2-1): EAGVVQSPRYKIIEKKQPVAFWCNPISGHNTLYWYLQNLGQGPELLIRYENEEAVDDSQLPKDRFSAERLKGVDSTLKIQPAELGDSAVYLCASSQLAGGIHNEQFFGPGTRLTVL.

The table lists this clone with a few counts. The chain uses TRBV6-7 and TRBJ2-1, with 8 positions matching TRBD2. TRBV6-7 falls under the ORF class, with uncertain function. V was pared by 5 bases and J by 0 bases, with 3 bases of the junction left unmatched. The CDR3 contains 15 residues. CDR3 sequence reads: CASSPSGSSYNEQFF. In DNA, the CDR3 is TGTGCCAGCAGTCCAAGCGGGAGCTCCTACAATGAGCAGTTCTTC.

The chain links TRBV29-1 to TRBJ2-5; the match to TRBD2 covers 10 bases. The germline V gene has CDR1 SQVTM and CDR2 ANQGSEA. The CDR3 spans 15 residues. V shed 2 bases and J 4 bases; nucleotides not matched to a gene: 7. The chain's CDR3 is CSVEWLAGDRETQYF. As DNA, the CDR3 is TGCAGCGTTGAATGGCTAGCGGGAGACCGAGAGACCCAGTACTTC.

The V gene is TRBV9, the J gene TRBJ1-1, with D possibly TRBD1 on 5 matching bases. The germline V gene encodes CDR1 SGDLS and CDR2 YYNGEE. Trimming stripped 4 bases from V and 8 bases from J, with 12 bases between. This CDR3 has 12 amino acids. The CDR3 nucleotides are TGTGCCAGCAGCCAAGGGGAGGGCGAAGCTTTCTTT. It yields the protein CASSQGEGEAFF. The full variable domain, in which reference TRBV9 and TRBJ1-1 provide the parts outside the CDR3, is DSGVTQTPKHLITATGQRVTLRCSPRSGDLSVYWYQQSLDQGLQFLIQYYNGEERAKGNILERFSAQQFPDLHSELNLSSLELGDSALYFCASSQGEGEAFFGQGTRLTVV.

This clone was detected only a few times. V gene TRBV6-8 combines with J gene TRBJ2-2, with D perhaps matching TRBD2 (5 bases). There are 16 residues in the CDR3. The V and J ends lost 6 bases and 6 bases respectively, with 20 bases between them. Germline lookup yields CDR1 MNHGY and CDR2 SAAAGT. The CDR3 DNA is TGTGCCAGCAGCGCTGGGCGGACTTCGAGGGCCGGGGAGCTGTTTTTT. It encodes CASSAGRTSRAGELFF.

The DNA of the CDR3 is TGTGCCAGCAGTGGAACGGGGGGTAGCACAGATACGCAGTATTTT. Protein product: CASSGTGGSTDTQYF. The chain employs TRBV6-8 and TRBJ2-3, with TRBD2 matching 7 bases. J was trimmed by 0 bases and V by 5 bases; bases with no gene match: 5. The CDR3 contains 15 residues. Germline V lookup: CDR1 MNHGY, CDR2 SAAAGT.

For this clone: The junction shows a germline mismatch at one end, possibly a read error. This chain uses TRBV6-1 with TRBJ1-1; D possibly corresponds to TRBD1 (5 bases). CDR3 length equals 13 residues. The V gene's germline CDR1 is MNHNS and CDR2 SASEGT. The CDR3 here is CAISEAGLSEAFF. The DNA for the CDR3 is TGTGCCATCAGTGAAGCAGGGCTATCTGAAGCTTTCTTT.

This clone turned up a few times. The chain uses TRBV9 and TRBJ1-2; TRBD1 aligns across 7 bases. Germline V gene sequence: CDR1 SGDLS, CDR2 YYNGEE. Unmatched junction bases numbered 12, after V lost 5 bases and J lost 8 bases. CDR3 size: 14 residues. The CDR3 is CASSEQGTVKGYTF. The CDR3 DNA reads as TGTGCCAGCAGTGAACAGGGGACGGTAAAGGGCTACACCTTC.

This clone was found a few times. This sequence joins TRBV6-8 and TRBJ1-1; 8 bases are a match to TRBD1. The CDR3 is 16 residues long. In germline, CDR1 is MNHGY, CDR2 SAAAGT. The V and J ends lost 5 bases and 4 bases, in that order; junction bases with no gene match: 12. The CDR3 reads CASSDRGQGLGTEAFF. The CDR3 DNA reads as TGTGCCAGCAGTGATAGAGGACAGGGTCTCGGCACTGAAGCTTTCTTT.

This clone is labeled as medium-sized. The chain links TRBV11-3 to TRBJ2-1, with TRBD1 matching 8 bases. Germline V lookup: CDR1 SGHNT, CDR2 YENEEA. The CDR3 extends over 15 amino acids. Trimming at V came to 5 bases and at J to 8 bases, leaving 11 bases not matched to a gene. Here the CDR3 DNA reads TGTGCCAGCAGCCGGTCGGACAGGGTATGGGATGAGCAGTTCTTC. Its protein product is CASSRSDRVWDEQFF.

The J gene is TRBJ1-5, the V gene TRBV30, with 7 bases aligning to TRBD1. Germline lookup yields CDR1 GTSNPN and CDR2 SVGIG (reference sequence). The CDR3 loop spans 17 amino acids. V dropped 1 base and J dropped 2; count of bases not matched to a gene: 11. This CDR3 reads CAWSAGTVAGGNQPQHF. The CDR3, as DNA: TGTGCCTGGAGTGCCGGGACAGTTGCTGGGGGCAATCAGCCCCAGCATTTT. Full variable domain (missing parts from reference TRBV30 and TRBJ1-5): SQTIHQWPATLVQPVGSPLSLECTVEGTSNPNLYWYRQAAGRGLQLLFYSVGIGQISSEVPQNLSASRPQDRQFILSSKKLLLSDSGFYLCAWSAGTVAGGNQPQHFGDGTRLSIL.

This clone came up a few times. The chain joins TRBV6-8 to TRBJ1-2, with TRBD1 identical over 8 bases. Germline assignment: CDR1 MNHGY and CDR2 SAAAGT. Trimming removed 8 bases from V and 4 bases from J; junction bases left unmatched: 6. The CDR3 covers 13 residues. DNA for the CDR3: TGTGCCAGCCGGGACAGGAGACTCTATGGCTACACCTTC. This translates into CASRDRRLYGYTF.

This clone showed up just a few times. The V call is TRBV6-8, the J call TRBJ2-4; 10 bases are shared with TRBD2. Germline CDR1 and CDR2: MNHGY and SAAAGT. This CDR3 has 16 amino acids. The V segment lost 7 bases and the J segment 1 base; nucleotides outside the gene matches: 7. This CDR3 reads CASILAGVGAKNIQYF. CDR3 coding DNA: TGTGCCAGCATTCTAGCGGGGGTTGGGGCCAAAAACATTCAGTACTTC.

This clone ranks as medium-sized. The chain couples TRBV11-3 to TRBJ2-7; 9 bases agree with TRBD2. Trimming took 3 bases from V and 0 from J; bases not matched to a gene: 3. The germline V gene encodes CDR1 SGHNT and CDR2 YENEEA. The CDR3 sequence is 15 residues long. CDR3 loop: CASSLGAGGSYEQYF. In DNA, the CDR3 is TGTGCCAGCAGCTTGGGAGCGGGGGGCTCCTACGAGCAGTACTTC.

The sample holds one count of this clone. The V and J genes are TRBV5-1 and TRBJ1-2, with 10 bases fitting TRBD1. This CDR3 has 14 residues. From germline, CDR1 is SGHRS and CDR2 YFSETQ. The J segment lost 6 bases and the V segment lost 4 bases, leaving 6 bases of the junction unmatched. DNA for the CDR3: TGCGCCAGCAGCCTGGGACAGGGGTGGGATGGCTACACCTTC. Its protein is CASSLGQGWDGYTF.

Relative to its sample, this clone is medium-sized. The genes are TRBV7-1 and TRBJ2-2; D is ambiguous. TRBV7-1 is sorted into the ORF group, with uncertain function. The CDR3 covers 13 residues. The germline V and J ends were trimmed by 8 bases and 5 bases, with 12 bases remaining between them. In DNA, the CDR3 is TGTGCCAGCGGCCCCGGACGGACCGGGGAGCTGTTTTTT. Its translation is CASGPGRTGELFF.